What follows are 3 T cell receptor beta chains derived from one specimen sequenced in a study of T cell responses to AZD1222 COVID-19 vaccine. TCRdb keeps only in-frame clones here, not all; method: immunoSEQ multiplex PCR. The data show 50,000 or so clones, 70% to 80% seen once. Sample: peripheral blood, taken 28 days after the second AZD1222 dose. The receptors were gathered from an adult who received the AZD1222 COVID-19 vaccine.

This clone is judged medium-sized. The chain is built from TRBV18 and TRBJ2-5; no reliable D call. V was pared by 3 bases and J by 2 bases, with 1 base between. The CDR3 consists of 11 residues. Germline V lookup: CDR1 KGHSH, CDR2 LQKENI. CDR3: CASSPQETQYF. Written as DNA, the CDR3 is TGTGCCAGCTCACCGCAAGAGACCCAGTACTTC.

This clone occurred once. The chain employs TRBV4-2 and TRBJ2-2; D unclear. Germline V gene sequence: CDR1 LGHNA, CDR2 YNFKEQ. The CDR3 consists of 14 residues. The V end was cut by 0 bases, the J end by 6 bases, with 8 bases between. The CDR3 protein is CASSQDLVSGELFF. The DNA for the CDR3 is TGTGCCAGCAGCCAAGATCTAGTGTCCGGGGAGCTGTTTTTT.

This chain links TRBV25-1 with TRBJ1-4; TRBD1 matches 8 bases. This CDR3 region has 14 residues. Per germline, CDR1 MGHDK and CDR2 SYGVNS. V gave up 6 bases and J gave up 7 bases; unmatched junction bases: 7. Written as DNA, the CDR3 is TGTGCCAGCAGGATAACAGGGGGGGGTGAAAAACTGTTTTTT. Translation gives CASRITGGGEKLFF.